This TCR beta chain was found in a study of glioma-infiltrating T cells after dendritic cell vaccination. Findings and caveats of the study: Survival was not directly related to TCR clonality in these patients. Only a small number of patients had complete blood and tumor samples.

Germline CDR1 is SEHNR and CDR2 is FQNEAQ (reference sequence). The CDR3 is made up of 13 amino acids. J lost 6 bases, V lost 1 base, and 3 bases had no gene match. Amplification used 60 V beta primers and 13 J beta primers. Some clones are missing from TCRdb's copy, which holds only in-frame ones; the method was immunoSEQ multiplex PCR. The repertoire has over 75,000 clones, roughly four fifths of them found once; the top ten carry approximately 2%. Time point indicated: after dendritic cell vaccination, including at tumor progression/relapse. About this clone: The target antigen is unknown.

V is TRBV7-9 and J is TRBJ2-7, with 7 bases that match TRBD1. The starting material was blood, obtained after dendritic cell vaccination. The receptor was isolated from a human donor with glioblastoma. For the CDR3, the DNA is TGTGCCAGCAGCTTAGTACAGGGGTCCGAGCAGTACGTC. This codes for CASSLVQGSEQYV.